This TCR beta chain was identified in a study of cytomegalovirus exposure and HLA in healthy donors. The wider study: Drawn from HLA-typed donors, tens of millions of unique TCRs were held in an early data release. Of several hundred genotyped donors, 81% grouped in the Caucasian-associated ancestry cluster. Broader study findings: The study recorded 164 TCR beta chains that were cytomegalovirus-associated.

The germline CDR1 and CDR2 sequences are SGHVS and FQNEAQ. The CDR3 spans 13 residues. PCR was performed using 60 Vbeta and 13 Jbeta primers. Assay used: immunoSEQ multiplex PCR; TCRdb lists only in-frame clones, some missing. The sample yields about 240,000 clones, about 77% seen once. Concerning this clone: Its specificity is not known.

The chain is built from TRBV7-8 and TRBJ2-5; no reliable D call. Matching the DNA end better, TRBJ2-7 makes the J call doubtful. Material: PBMCs. The clonotype comes from a boy aged 5-17 years in good health and CMV-seronegative. The CDR3 region has the DNA TGTGCCAGCAGCTTGGGCCCCCGACGCGAGCAGTACTTC. Protein: CASSLGPRREQYF.